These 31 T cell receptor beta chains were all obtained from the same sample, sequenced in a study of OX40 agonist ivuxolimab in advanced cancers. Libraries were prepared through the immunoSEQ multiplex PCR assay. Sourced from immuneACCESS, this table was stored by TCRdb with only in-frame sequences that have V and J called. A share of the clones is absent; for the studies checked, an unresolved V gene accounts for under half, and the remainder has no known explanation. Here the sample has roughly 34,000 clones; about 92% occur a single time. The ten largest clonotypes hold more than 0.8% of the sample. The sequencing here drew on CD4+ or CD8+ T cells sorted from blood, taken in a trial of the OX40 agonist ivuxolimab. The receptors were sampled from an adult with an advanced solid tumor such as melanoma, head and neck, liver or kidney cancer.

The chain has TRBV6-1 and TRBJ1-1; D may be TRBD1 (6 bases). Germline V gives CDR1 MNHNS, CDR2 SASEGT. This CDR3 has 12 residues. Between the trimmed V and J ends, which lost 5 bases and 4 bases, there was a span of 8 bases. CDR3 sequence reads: CASSRTATEAFF. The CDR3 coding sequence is TGTGCCAGCAGTAGGACAGCCACTGAAGCTTTCTTT.

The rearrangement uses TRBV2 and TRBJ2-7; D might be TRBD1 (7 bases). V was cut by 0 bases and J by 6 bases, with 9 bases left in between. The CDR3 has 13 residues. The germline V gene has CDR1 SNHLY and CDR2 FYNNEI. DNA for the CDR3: TGTGCCAGCAGTGAAGCGCAGGGGGGCGAGCAGTACTTC. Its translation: CASSEAQGGEQYF.

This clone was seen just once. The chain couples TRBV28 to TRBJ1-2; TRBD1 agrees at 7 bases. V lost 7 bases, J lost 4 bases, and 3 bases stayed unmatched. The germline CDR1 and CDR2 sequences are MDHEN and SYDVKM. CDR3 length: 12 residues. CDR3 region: CASIQGGYGYTF. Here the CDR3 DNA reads TGTGCCAGCATTCAGGGGGGCTATGGCTACACCTTC.

In nucleotides, the CDR3 is TGCAGTGCTAGTGAGGGGGCCGAGCAGTACTTC. Protein sequence: CSASEGAEQYF. This rearrangement joins TRBV20-1 to TRBJ2-5; the match to TRBD1 covers 7 bases. The DNA end lines up better with TRBJ2-7; the J call may be wrong. The CDR3 consists of 11 residues. Germline values: CDR1 DFQATT, CDR2 SNEGSKA (reference sequence).

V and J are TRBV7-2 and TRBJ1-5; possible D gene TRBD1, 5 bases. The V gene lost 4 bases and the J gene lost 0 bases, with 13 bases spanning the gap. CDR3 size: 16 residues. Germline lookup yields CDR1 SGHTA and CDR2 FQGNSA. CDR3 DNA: TGTGCCAGCAGCTCATACCGGGACGATAGCAATCAGCCCCAGCATTTT. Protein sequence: CASSSYRDDSNQPQHF.

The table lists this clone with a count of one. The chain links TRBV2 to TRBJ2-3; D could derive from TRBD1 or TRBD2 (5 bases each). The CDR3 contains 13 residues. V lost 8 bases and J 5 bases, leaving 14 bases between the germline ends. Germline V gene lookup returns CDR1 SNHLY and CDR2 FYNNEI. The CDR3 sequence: CASCWGLQDTQYF. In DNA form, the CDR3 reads TGTGCCAGCTGTTGGGGGTTACAAGATACGCAGTATTTT.

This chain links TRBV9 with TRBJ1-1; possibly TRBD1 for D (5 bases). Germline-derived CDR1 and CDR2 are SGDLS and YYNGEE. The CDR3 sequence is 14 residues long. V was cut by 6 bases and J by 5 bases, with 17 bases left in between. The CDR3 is CASTPIGGGTEAFF. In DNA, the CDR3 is TGTGCCAGCACACCCATTGGGGGGGGGACTGAAGCTTTCTTT.

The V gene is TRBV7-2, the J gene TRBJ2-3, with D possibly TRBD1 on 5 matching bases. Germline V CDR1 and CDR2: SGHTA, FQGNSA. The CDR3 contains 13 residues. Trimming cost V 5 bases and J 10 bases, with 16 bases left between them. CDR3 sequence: CASSLDQGQSQYF. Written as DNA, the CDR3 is TGTGCCAGCAGCCTCGATCAGGGTCAGTCGCAGTATTTT. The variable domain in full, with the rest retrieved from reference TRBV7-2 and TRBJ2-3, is GAGVSQSPSNKVTEKGKDVELRCDPISGHTALYWYRQSLGQGLEFLIYFQGNSAPDKSGLPSDRFSAERTGGSVSTLTIQRTQQEDSAVYLCASSLDQGQSQYFGPGTRLTVL.

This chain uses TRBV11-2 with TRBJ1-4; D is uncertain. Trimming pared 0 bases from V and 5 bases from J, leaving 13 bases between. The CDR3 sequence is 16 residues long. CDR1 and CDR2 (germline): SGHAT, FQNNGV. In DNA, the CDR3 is TGTGCCAGCAGCTTAGATCTGGCAGGACCAAATGAAAAACTGTTTTTT. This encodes CASSLDLAGPNEKLFF.

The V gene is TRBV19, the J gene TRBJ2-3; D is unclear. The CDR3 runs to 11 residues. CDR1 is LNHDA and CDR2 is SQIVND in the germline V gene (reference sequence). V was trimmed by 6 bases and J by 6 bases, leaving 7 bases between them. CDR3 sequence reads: CASSPGDTQYF. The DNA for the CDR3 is TGTGCCAGTAGCCCTGGGGATACGCAGTATTTT.

In DNA, the CDR3 is TGCGCCAGCAGCTTAGGGTACAGGGGATCGGGAGAGACTGAAGCTTTCTTT. Its translation: CASSLGYRGSGETEAFF. This chain joins TRBV5-1 and TRBJ1-1; 7 bases line up with TRBD1. The CDR3 is 17 amino acids. The ends lost 2 bases at V and 5 bases at J; junction bases unmatched: 15. Germline CDR1 and CDR2: SGHRS and YFSETQ.

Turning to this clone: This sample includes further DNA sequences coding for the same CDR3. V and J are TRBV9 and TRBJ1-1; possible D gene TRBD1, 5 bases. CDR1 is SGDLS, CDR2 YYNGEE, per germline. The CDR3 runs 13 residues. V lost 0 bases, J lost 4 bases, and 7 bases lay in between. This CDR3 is CASSVAQGTEAFF. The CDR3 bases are TGTGCCAGCAGCGTAGCGCAGGGCACTGAAGCTTTCTTT.

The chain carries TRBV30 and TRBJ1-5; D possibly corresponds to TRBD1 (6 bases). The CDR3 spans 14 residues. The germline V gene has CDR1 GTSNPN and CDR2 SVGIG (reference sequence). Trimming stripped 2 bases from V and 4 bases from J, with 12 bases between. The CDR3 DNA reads TGTGCCTGGAGTACCGGGACAAAAAATCAGCCCCAGCATTTT. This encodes CAWSTGTKNQPQHF.

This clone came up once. The CDR3 nucleotides are TGCGCCAGCAGCTTGCGTAGCGGGAGGAACACAGATACGCAGTATTTT. Its translation is CASSLRSGRNTDTQYF. The chain employs TRBV5-1 and TRBJ2-3; 10 bases agree with TRBD2. V dropped 1 base and J dropped 2; count of bases not matched to a gene: 4. The CDR3 is made up of 16 amino acids. The germline CDR1 and CDR2 sequences are SGHRS and YFSETQ.

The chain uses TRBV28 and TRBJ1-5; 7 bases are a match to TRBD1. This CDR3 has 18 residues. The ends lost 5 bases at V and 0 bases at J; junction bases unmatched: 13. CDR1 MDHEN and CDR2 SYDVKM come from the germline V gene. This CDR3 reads CASSARDRVIISNQPQHF. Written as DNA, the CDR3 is TGTGCCAGCAGTGCCCGGGACAGAGTTATCATTAGCAATCAGCCCCAGCATTTT.

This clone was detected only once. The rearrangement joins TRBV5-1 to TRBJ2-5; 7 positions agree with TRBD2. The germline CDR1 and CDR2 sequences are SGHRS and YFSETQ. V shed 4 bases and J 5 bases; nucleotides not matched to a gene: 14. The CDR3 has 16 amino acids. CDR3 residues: CASSLGGTTPGETQYF. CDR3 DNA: TGCGCCAGCAGCCTGGGAGGGACTACCCCCGGCGAGACCCAGTACTTC.

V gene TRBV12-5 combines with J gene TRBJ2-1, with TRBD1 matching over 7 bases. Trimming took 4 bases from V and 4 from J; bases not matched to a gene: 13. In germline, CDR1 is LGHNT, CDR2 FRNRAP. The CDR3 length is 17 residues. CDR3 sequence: CASGSAKTGKVYNEQFF. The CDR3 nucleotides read TGTGCTAGTGGTTCCGCAAAGACAGGGAAGGTTTACAATGAGCAGTTCTTC.

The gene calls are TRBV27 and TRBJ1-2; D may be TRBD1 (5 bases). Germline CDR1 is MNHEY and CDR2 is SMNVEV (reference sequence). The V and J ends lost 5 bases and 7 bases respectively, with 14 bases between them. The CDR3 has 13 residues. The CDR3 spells CASSPRGEGGYTF. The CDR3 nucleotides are TGTGCCAGCAGTCCCCGGGGCGAGGGTGGCTACACCTTC.

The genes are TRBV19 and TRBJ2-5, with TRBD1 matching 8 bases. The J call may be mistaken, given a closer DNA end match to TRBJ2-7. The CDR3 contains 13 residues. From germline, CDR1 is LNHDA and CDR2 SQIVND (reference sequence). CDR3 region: CARRTGTYYEQYF. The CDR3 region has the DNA TGTGCCAGACGGACAGGGACTTACTACGAGCAGTACTTC.

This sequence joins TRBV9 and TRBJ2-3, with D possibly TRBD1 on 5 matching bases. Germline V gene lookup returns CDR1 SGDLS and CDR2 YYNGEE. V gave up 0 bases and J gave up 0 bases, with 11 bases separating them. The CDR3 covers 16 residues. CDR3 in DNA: TGTGCCAGCAGCGTAGGGGCAGGGATTAGCACAGATACGCAGTATTTT. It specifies CASSVGAGISTDTQYF.

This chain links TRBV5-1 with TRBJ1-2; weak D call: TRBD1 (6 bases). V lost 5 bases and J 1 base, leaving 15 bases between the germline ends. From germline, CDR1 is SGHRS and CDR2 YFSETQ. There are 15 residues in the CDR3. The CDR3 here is CASREGGSGNYGYTF. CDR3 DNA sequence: TGCGCCAGCAGAGAGGGGGGCTCTGGTAACTATGGCTACACCTTC.

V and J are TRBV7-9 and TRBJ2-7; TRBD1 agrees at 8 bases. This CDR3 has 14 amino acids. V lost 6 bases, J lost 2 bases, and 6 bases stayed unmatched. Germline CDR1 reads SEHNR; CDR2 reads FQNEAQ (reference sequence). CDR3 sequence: CASSLGQEAYEQYF. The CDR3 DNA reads TGTGCCAGCAGTTTGGGACAGGAGGCCTACGAGCAGTACTTC.

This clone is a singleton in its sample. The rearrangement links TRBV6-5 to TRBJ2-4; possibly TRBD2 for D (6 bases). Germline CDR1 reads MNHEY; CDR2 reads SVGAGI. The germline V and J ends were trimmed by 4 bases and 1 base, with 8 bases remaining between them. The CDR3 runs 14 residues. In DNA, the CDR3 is TGTGCCAGCAGTTTAGGAGGGGCCAAAAACATTCAGTACTTC. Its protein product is CASSLGGAKNIQYF.

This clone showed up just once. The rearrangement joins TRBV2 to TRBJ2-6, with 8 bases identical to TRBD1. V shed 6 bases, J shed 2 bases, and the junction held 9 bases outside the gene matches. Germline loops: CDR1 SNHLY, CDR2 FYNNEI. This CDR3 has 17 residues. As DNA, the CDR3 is TGTGCCAGCAGCGGACAGGGTTCGAGAACTGGGGCCAACGTCCTGACTTTC. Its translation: CASSGQGSRTGANVLTF.

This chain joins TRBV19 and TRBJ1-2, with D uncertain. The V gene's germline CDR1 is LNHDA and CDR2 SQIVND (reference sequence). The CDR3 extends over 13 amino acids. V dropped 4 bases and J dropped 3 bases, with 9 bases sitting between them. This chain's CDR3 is CASSTPPDYGYTF. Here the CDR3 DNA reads TGTGCCAGTAGTACCCCCCCGGACTATGGCTACACCTTC.

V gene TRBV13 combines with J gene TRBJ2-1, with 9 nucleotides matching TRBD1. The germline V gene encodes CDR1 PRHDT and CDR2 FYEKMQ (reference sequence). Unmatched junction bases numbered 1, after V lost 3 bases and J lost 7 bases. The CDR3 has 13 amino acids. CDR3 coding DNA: TGTGCCAGCAGCTTCGACAGGGGGAATGAGCAGTTCTTC. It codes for CASSFDRGNEQFF.

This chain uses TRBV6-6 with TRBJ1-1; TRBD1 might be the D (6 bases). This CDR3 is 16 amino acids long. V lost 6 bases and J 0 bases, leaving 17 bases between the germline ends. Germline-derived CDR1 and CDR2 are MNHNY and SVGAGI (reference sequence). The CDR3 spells CASSQHTGGLNTEAFF. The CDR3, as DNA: TGTGCCAGCAGCCAACATACCGGGGGGCTGAACACTGAAGCTTTCTTT.

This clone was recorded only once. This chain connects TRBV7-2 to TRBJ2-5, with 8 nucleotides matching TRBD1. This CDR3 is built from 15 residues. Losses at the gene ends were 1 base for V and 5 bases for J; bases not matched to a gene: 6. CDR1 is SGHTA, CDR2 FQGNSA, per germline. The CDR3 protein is CASSLGGQGGETQYF. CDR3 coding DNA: TGTGCCAGCAGCTTAGGAGGACAGGGTGGGGAGACCCAGTACTTC.

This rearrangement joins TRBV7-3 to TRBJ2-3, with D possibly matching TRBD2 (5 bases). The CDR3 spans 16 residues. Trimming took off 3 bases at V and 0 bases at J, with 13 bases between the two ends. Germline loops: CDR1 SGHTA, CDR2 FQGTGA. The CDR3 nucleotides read TGTGCCAGCAGCTTTTCGTCCCGGAGGAGCACAGATACGCAGTATTTT. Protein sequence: CASSFSSRRSTDTQYF.

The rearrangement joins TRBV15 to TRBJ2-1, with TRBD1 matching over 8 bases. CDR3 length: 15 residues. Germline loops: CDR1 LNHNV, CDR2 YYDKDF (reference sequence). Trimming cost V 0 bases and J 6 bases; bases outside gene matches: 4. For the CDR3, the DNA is TGTGCCACCAGCAGAGATGCAGGGGGCTTCAATGAGCAGTTCTTC. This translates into CATSRDAGGFNEQFF. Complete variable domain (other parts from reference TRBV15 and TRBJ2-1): DAMVIQNPRYQVTQFGKPVTLSCSQTLNHNVMYWYQQKSSQAPKLLFHYYDKDFNNEADTPDNFQSRRPNTSFCFLDIRSPGLGDTAMYLCATSRDAGGFNEQFFGPGTRLTVL.

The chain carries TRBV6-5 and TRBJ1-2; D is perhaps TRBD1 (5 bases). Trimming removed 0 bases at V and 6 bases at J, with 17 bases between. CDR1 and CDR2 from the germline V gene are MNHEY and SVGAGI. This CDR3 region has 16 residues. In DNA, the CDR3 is TGTGCCAGCAGTTACTCGAGGCCAGGGACGAAGGATGGCTACACCTTC. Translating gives CASSYSRPGTKDGYTF.